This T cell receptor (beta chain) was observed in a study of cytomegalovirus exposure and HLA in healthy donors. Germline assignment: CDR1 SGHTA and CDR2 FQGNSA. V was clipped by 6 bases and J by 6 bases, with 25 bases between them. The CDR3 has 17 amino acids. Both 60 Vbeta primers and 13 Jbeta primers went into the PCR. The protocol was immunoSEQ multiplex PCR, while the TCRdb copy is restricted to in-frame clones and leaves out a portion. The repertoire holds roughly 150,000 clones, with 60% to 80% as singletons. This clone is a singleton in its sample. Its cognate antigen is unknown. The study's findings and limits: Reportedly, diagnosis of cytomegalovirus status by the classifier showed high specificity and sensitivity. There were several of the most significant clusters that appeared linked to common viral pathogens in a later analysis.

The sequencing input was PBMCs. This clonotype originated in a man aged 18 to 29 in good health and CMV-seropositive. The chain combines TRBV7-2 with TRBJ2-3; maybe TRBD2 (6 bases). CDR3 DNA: TGTGCCAGCAGTCTCAACCGGGGAGGCGGGGCTAGGGATACGCAGTATTTT. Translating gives CASSLNRGGGARDTQYF.